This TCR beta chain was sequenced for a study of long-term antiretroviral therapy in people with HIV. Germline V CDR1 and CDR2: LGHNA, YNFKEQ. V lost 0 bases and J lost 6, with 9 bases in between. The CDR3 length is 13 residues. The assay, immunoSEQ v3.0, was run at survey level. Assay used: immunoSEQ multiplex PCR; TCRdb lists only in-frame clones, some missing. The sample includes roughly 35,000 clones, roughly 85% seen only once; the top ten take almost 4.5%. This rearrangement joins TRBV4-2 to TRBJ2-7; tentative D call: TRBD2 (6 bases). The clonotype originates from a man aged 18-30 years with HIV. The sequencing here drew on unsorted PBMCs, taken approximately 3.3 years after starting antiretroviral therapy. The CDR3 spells CASSQDGLREQYF. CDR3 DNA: TGTGCCAGCAGCCAAGATGGACTACGCGAGCAGTACTTC.